This T cell receptor (beta chain) was documented in a study of blood T cells in healthy people across ages. The authors ran a second PCR of about 7 to 12 cycles using a sample-barcoded 5' primer and a J-beta primer mix. The yield of each sample was at least 2.5 million CDR3-containing paired-end reads. Via MiXCR, TCRdb re-called the 5' RACE reads, giving one row per CDR3 protein. The table records hundreds of thousands of distinct CDR3 sequences, roughly 25% of them present only once. The CDR3 consists of 15 residues. V lost 3 bases and J 0 bases, leaving 11 bases between the germline ends. Germline V gene data show CDR1 as MNHEY and CDR2 as SMNVEV (reference sequence). These sequences were also reported in another study, on T cells of mothers and their children. That paper states: Six or seven children and their three healthy Caucasian mothers were the donors. Biologically related mothers and children overlapped slightly more than unrelated pairs, a non-significant difference.

The chain carries TRBV27 and TRBJ1-2; D possibly corresponds to TRBD1 (5 bases). The sample consisted of blood. This TCR was recovered from a boy between 10 and 17 years old in good health. CDR3 loop: CASSLGGKTNYGYTF. The CDR3 nucleotides are TGTGCCAGCAGTTTGGGGGGGAAGACTAACTATGGCTACACCTTC.